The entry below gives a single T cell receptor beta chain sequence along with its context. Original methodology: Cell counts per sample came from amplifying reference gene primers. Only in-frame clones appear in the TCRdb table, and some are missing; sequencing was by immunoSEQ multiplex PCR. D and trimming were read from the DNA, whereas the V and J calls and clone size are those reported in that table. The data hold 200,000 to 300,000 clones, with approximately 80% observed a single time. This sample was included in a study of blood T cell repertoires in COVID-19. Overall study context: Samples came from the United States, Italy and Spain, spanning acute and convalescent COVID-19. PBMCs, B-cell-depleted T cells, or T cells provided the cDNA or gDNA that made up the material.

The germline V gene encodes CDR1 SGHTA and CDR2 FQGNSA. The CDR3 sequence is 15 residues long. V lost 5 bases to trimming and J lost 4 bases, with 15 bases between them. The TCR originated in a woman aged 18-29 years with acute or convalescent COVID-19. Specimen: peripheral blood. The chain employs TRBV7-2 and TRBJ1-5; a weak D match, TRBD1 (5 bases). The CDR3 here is CASSPSLGQNQPQHF. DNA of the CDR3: TGTGCCAGCAGCCCATCCTTGGGGCAGAATCAGCCCCAGCATTTT.